The clone carrying this T cell receptor beta chain showed up just a few times. Its antigen is undetermined. This sample was included in a study of T cell repertoires in cytomegalovirus infection. The overall study: CMV epitopes that were recently identified and HLA-C-restricted were used alongside well-studied HLA-B-restricted ones. Both CMV infection and a matching HLA type were indicated by public TCR beta signatures.

The CDR3 covers 14 residues. Per the germline V gene, CDR1 is SGHNT and CDR2 is YENEEA. The V gene lost 4 bases and the J gene lost 5 bases, with 12 bases spanning the gap. Study results and caveats: The study identified carriers of CMV plus the relevant HLA from cumulative public TCR beta family frequency. HLA-C-restricted, CMV-specific TCR beta clonotypes were dominant ex vivo.

Via MiXCR, TCRdb re-called the reads, giving one row per CDR3 protein. The data hold 650,000 to 900,000 distinct CDR3 sequences, with over 25% observed a single time. The specimen was cultured CD8+ T cells from PBMCs, collected from culture after CMV antigen stimulation. This clonotype was obtained from a human donor in good health (CMV status not recorded). Some clones in this sample may be carry-over from other donors' samples. V and J are TRBV11-3 and TRBJ2-1, with D perhaps matching TRBD2 (6 bases). CDR3 residues: CASSSFERDNEQFF. For the CDR3, the DNA is TGTGCCAGCAGCTCCTTTGAGCGGGACAATGAGCAGTTCTTC.